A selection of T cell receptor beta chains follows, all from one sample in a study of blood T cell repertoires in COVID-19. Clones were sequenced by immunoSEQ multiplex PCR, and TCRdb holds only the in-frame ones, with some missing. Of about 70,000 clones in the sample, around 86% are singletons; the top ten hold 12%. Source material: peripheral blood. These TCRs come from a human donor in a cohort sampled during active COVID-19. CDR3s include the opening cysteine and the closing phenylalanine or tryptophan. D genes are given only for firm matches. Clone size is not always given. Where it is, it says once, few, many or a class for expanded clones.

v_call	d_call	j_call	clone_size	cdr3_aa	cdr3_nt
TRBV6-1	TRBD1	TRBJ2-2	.	CASSESRDRRELFF	TGTGCCAGCAGTGAGTCCCGGGACAGGAGGGAGCTGTTTTTT
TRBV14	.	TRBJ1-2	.	CASSQQITGLNGYTF	TGTGCCAGCAGCCAACAGATAACGGGTCTAAATGGCTACACCTTC
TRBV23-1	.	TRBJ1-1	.	CASSHRDEAFF	TGCGCCAGCAGTCACCGAGATGAAGCTTTCTTT
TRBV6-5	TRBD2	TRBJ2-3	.	CASSYSGQGGPDTQYF	TGTGCCAGCAGTTACTCAGGGCAGGGAGGGCCAGATACGCAGTATTTT
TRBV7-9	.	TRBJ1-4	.	CASSSYGSGKDEKLFF	TGTGCCAGCAGTTCCTACGGGTCAGGGAAGGATGAAAAACTGTTTTTT
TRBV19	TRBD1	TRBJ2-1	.	CASSIPTGYEQFF	TGTGCCAGTAGTATCCCGACAGGGTATGAGCAGTTCTTC
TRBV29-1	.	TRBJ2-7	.	CSVVRGTYEQYF	TGCAGCGTTGTAAGAGGGACCTACGAGCAGTACTTC
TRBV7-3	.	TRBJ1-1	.	CASSHGGVNTEAFF	TGTGCCAGCAGCCACGGGGGGGTGAACACTGAAGCTTTCTTT
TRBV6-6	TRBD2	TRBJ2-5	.	CASSYWVSGRGETQYF	TGTGCCAGCAGTTACTGGGTCTCGGGGAGGGGAGAGACCCAGTACTTC
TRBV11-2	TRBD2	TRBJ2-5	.	CASSPGTSLRETQYF	TGTGCCAGCAGCCCGGGGACTAGCTTGAGGGAGACCCAGTACTTC
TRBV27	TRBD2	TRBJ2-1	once	CASQRGAYNEQFF	TGTGCCAGTCAGCGGGGGGCCTACAATGAGCAGTTCTTC
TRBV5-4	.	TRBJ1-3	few	CASSPGVDSGNTIYF	TGTGCCAGCAGTCCAGGGGTTGACTCTGGAAACACCATATATTTT
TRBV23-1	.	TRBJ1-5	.	CASSHRSGGDSNQPQHF	TGCGCCAGCAGTCATAGGAGTGGAGGGGACAGCAATCAGCCCCAGCATTTT
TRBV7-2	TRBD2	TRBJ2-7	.	CASSLDRLAGTGEQYF	TGTGCCAGCAGCTTAGACCGACTAGCGGGGACCGGCGAGCAGTACTTC
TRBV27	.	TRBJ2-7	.	CASSWAGGSYEQYF	TGTGCCAGCAGTTGGGCGGGCGGAAGCTACGAGCAGTACTTC
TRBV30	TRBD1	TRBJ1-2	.	CAWSPTGDGYTF	TGTGCCTGGAGCCCTACAGGGGATGGCTACACCTTC
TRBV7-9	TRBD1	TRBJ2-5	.	CASSPSGQGYLETQYF	TGTGCCAGCAGCCCCTCGGGACAGGGTTATTTAGAGACCCAGTACTTC
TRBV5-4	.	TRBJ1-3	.	CASSPVGQSSGNTIYF	TGTGCCAGCAGCCCGGTTGGGCAGAGCTCTGGAAACACCATATATTTT
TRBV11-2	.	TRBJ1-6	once	CASRFRGDSPLHF	TGTGCCAGCAGATTTAGGGGTGATTCACCCCTCCACTTT
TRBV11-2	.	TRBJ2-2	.	CASSLVAGSTGELFF	TGTGCCAGCAGCTTAGTGGCGGGGTCGACCGGGGAGCTGTTTTTT
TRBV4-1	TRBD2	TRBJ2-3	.	CASQRTSGRTDTQYF	TGCGCCAGCCAACGTACTAGCGGCCGCACAGATACGCAGTATTTT
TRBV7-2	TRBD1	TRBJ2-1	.	CASSLPLTGATTHEQFF	TGTGCCAGCAGCCTCCCACTCACAGGGGCCACAACCCATGAGCAGTTCTTC
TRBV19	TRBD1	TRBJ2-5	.	CASSHTGGQETQYF	TGTGCCAGTAGTCATACAGGGGGCCAAGAGACCCAGTACTTC
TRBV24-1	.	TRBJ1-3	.	CATSDPFSGNTIYF	TGTGCCACCAGTGATCCGTTCTCTGGAAACACCATATATTTT
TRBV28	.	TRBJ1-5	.	CASSYPGGATVQPQHF	TGTGCCAGCAGTTACCCCGGGGGGGCCACGGTACAGCCCCAGCATTTT
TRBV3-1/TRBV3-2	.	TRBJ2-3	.	CASSQRTRGSDTQYF	TGTGCCAGCAGCCAGCGGACCCGGGGGTCAGATACGCAGTATTTT
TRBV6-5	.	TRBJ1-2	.	CASSYGFWQEESGYTF	TGTGCCAGCAGTTACGGTTTTTGGCAGGAGGAGAGTGGCTACACCTTC
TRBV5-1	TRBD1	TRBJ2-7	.	CASSHGGQGFHEQYF	TGCGCCAGCAGCCACGGGGGACAGGGTTTCCACGAGCAGTACTTC
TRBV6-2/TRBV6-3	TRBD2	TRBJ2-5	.	CASSYAPHRRGGQETQYF	TGTGCCAGCAGTTACGCCCCCCACCGGCGGGGGGGCCAAGAGACCCAGTACTTC
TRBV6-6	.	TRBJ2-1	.	CASSYSTVYNEQFF	TGTGCCAGCAGTTACTCCACAGTCTACAATGAGCAGTTCTTC
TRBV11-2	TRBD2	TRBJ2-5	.	CASSPARTSNPETQYF	TGTGCCAGCAGCCCGGCCCGGACTAGTAATCCGGAGACCCAGTACTTC
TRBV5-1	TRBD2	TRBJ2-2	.	CASSPRLAGDTGELFF	TGCGCCAGCAGCCCTCGCCTAGCGGGAGACACCGGGGAGCTGTTTTTT
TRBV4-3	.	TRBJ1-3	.	CASSQDARDSGNTIYF	TGCGCCAGCAGCCAAGATGCAAGAGACTCTGGAAACACCATATATTTT